This passage covers 5 T cell receptor beta chains from one sample sequenced in a study of T cell responses to AZD1222 COVID-19 vaccine (dated by TCRdb to 2020 to 2023). The library was obtained by the immunoSEQ multiplex PCR assay. TCRdb took over this immuneACCESS table, retaining in-frame rearrangements with V and J assigned. Such tables are incomplete; in checked studies, under half of the missing clones stem from an unresolved V gene, and the remainder is unexplained. The record for this sample contains around 150,000 clones. The ten largest make up under 2.5% of the sample. The time point label for this specimen denotes: baseline before first vaccination. Sequencing was done on a sample of peripheral blood. Receptors were obtained from an adult in good health.

The chain has TRBV3-1 (or the pseudogene TRBV3-2) and TRBJ1-4, with no clear D. V lost 0 bases and J lost 2, with 4 bases in between. The CDR3 length is 14 residues. The germline V gene has CDR1 LGHDT and CDR2 YNNKEL (reference sequence). This chain's CDR3 is CASSQEGTNEKLFF. The CDR3 coding sequence is TGTGCCAGCAGCCAAGAAGGGACTAATGAAAAACTGTTTTTT.

V is TRBV5-1 and J is TRBJ1-1, with 11 bases matching TRBD1. CDR3 length equals 19 residues. The germline V gene encodes CDR1 SGHRS and CDR2 YFSETQ. The J segment lost 3 bases and the V segment lost 4 bases, leaving 17 bases of the junction unmatched. The CDR3 here is CASSTVPGTGGIRDTEAFF. The CDR3 nucleotides are TGCGCCAGCAGCACGGTACCAGGGACAGGGGGTATTCGTGACACTGAAGCTTTCTTT.

About this clone: The junction departs from germline at one end; a sequencing error may be responsible. The chain combines TRBV28 with TRBJ1-2; unclear D gene. The CDR3 is made up of 11 amino acids. Germline V gene sequence: CDR1 MDHEN, CDR2 SYDVKM. The CDR3 nucleotides are TGTGCCAGCAGTTTAACGCGATTGAGGGTTTTC. It translates to CASSLTRLRVF.

The gene calls are TRBV7-2 and TRBJ1-3; D not certain. Trimming cost V 3 bases and J 3 bases, with 15 bases left between them. CDR3 length: 16 residues. From germline, CDR1 is SGHTA and CDR2 FQGNSA. For the CDR3, the DNA is TGTGCCAGCAGCTTCGACGGGGATCGAGGTGGAAACACCATATATTTT. Residues: CASSFDGDRGGNTIYF.

For the CDR3, the DNA is TGTGCCAGCAGCTTAGGACTAGCGGGTCCCCAGAGGCTGTTTTTT. Encoded protein: CASSLGLAGPQRLFF. The chain is built from TRBV7-2 and TRBJ2-2; 10 bases fit TRBD2. The CDR3 covers 15 residues. Trimming at V came to 1 base and at J to 13 bases, leaving 9 bases not matched to a gene. The V gene's germline CDR1 is SGHTA and CDR2 FQGNSA. The full variable domain, in which reference TRBV7-2 and TRBJ2-2 provide the parts outside the CDR3, is GAGVSQSPSNKVTEKGKDVELRCDPISGHTALYWYRQSLGQGLEFLIYFQGNSAPDKSGLPSDRFSAERTGGSVSTLTIQRTQQEDSAVYLCASSLGLAGPQRLFFGEGSRLTVL.